What follows are 3 T cell receptor beta chains derived from one specimen sequenced in a study of beta chain bispecific antibodies for T cell cancers. Regarding the study as a whole: Normal T cells contributed less of the targeted TRBV signal than the leukemia cells did.

Antigens for these TCRs are unknown. Expansion lasted 3 days, with either anti-CD3 antibody OKT3 or CD3/CD28 beads. TCRdb processed the 5' RACE reads anew with MiXCR; each CDR3 protein has one entry. The sample shows about 18,000 distinct CDR3 sequences, over 2% of them seen only once. Specimen: healthy donor T cells cultured with leukemia cells. The source is a human donor in good health. Some clones in this sample may be carry-over from other donors' samples.

This clonotype was found many times. This chain uses TRBV10-3 with TRBJ2-3; TRBD1 or TRBD2 may be the D gene (5 bases each). CDR1 is ENHRY, CDR2 SYGVKD, per germline. The CDR3 extends over 15 amino acids. The V and J ends lost 0 bases and 2 bases respectively, with 9 bases between them. The CDR3 sequence: CAISESGDHTDTQYF. CDR3 bases: TGTGCCATCAGTGAGTCCGGGGACCACACAGATACGCAGTATTTT.

This clonotype was detected many times. The V call is TRBV27, the J call TRBJ2-7, with D unclear. V dropped 5 bases and J dropped 4 bases, with 15 bases sitting between them. CDR1 is MNHEY and CDR2 is SMNVEV in the germline V gene (reference sequence). The CDR3 length is 14 residues. The CDR3 spells CASSPTRNGYEQYF. The CDR3 coding sequence is TGTGCCAGCAGTCCAACCCGGAACGGATACGAGCAGTACTTC.

This clonotype was detected ten times or more. The genes are TRBV7-9 and TRBJ2-1, with TRBD1 matching over 7 bases. The CDR3 consists of 13 residues. The trim removed 4 bases at V and 4 bases at J, leaving 1 base unmatched. CDR1 and CDR2 from the germline V gene are SEHNR and FQNEAQ (reference sequence). The CDR3 coding sequence is TGTGCCAGCAGCTCGGGACAGTACAATGAGCAGTTCTTC. This encodes CASSSGQYNEQFF. The entire variable domain, with the rest obtained from reference TRBV7-9 and TRBJ2-1, is as follows: DTGVSQNPRHKITKRGQNVTFRCDPISEHNRLYWYRQTLGQGPEFLTYFQNEAQLEKSRLLSDRFSAERPKGSFSTLEIQRTEQGDSAMYLCASSSGQYNEQFFGPGTRLTVL.